The T cell receptor beta chain described here comes from a study of T-cell reconstitution after alpha-beta-depleted transplantation in children. Preparing the TCRbeta library involved the use of unique molecular identifiers. TCRdb reprocessed the PCR reads via MiXCR and lists one record per CDR3 protein. The table includes 500,000 or so distinct CDR3 sequences, less than 35% detected once. This CDR3 has 15 amino acids. Germline V gene lookup returns CDR1 SGHVS and CDR2 FQNEAQ. Trimming took off 5 bases at V and 2 bases at J, with 15 bases between the two ends. The chain employs TRBV7-8 and TRBJ1-2, with D possibly being TRBD1 (6 bases). This clonotype originated in a human donor who donated a stem cell graft to a child with aplastic anemia. The specimen was PBMCs from the stem cell graft donor, collected from the stem cell graft. In DNA, the CDR3 is TGTGCCAGCAGCGTACAGGGAAACGCCAACTATGGCTACACCTTC. It encodes CASSVQGNANYGYTF.